This T cell receptor beta chain was obtained from a study of technical replicates of blood from several donors. Trimming pared 0 bases from V and 0 bases from J, leaving 9 bases between. Per germline, CDR1 LGHNA and CDR2 YSLEER. The CDR3 loop spans 16 amino acids. Produced via immunoSEQ multiplex PCR; TCRdb's table is partial and in-frame only. The sample has about 75,000 clones; 91% are singletons. The receptor was derived from a human donor in good health. Some clones in this sample may be carry-over from other donors' samples. Sequenced: PBMCs. This chain links TRBV4-3 with TRBJ2-1; D perhaps matches TRBD2 (5 bases). DNA of the CDR3: TGCGCCAGCAGCCAAGATGGCAGCGGCTCCTACAATGAGCAGTTCTTC. Translated, it gives CASSQDGSGSYNEQFF.